A single sample is the source of the 10 T cell receptor beta chains below, sequenced in a study of T-cell memory formation after mild COVID-19 (dated by TCRdb to 2020 to 2022). The library was built by means of 5' RACE. The sequencer was an Illumina NovaSeq 6000. TCRdb reprocessing: public reads trimmed at Q25 with fastp, clones called with MiXCR, in-frame beta chains kept. For every CDR3 protein sequence, its rows merge into one entry that carries the most common genes and DNA. Here the sample has hundreds of thousands of distinct CDR3 sequences; 8% to 10% occur a single time. In total, the top ten clones hold less than 25% of the sample. Sequenced sample: PBMCs or a T cell subset sorted from them (not recorded which). These receptors originate from a man between 18 and 29 years old who had mild COVID-19 (a few samples of this study predate the infection). The sample titles of this study are shuffled in the database, so cell type and time point are left out; the donor was told from shared clones.

This clonotype appeared many times. In nucleotides, the CDR3 is TGTGCCAGCAGCTATGCCCAGGGGGCAAGAGATACGCAGTATTTT. Protein: CASSYAQGARDTQYF. The chain uses TRBV7-6 and TRBJ2-3, with 8 bases that match TRBD1. The CDR3 loop spans 15 amino acids. J gave up 5 bases and V 4 bases, and 8 bases lay outside the gene matches. CDR1 is SGHVS and CDR2 is FNYEAQ in the germline V gene. Combining the CDR3 with reference TRBV7-6 and TRBJ2-3 gives the whole variable domain GAGVSQSPRYKVTKRGQDVALRCDPISGHVSLYWYRQALGQGPEFLTYFNYEAQQDKSGLPNDRFSAERPEGSISTLTIQRTEQRDSAMYRCASSYAQGARDTQYFGPGTRLTVL.

This clonotype was seen repeatedly, ten times or more. This chain connects TRBV5-1 to TRBJ2-7; perhaps D is TRBD1 or TRBD2 (5 bases each). The CDR3 is 14 amino acids. Germline-derived CDR1 and CDR2 are SGHRS and YFSETQ. V lost 0 bases and J lost 1, with 8 bases in between. CDR3 in DNA: TGCGCCAGCAGCTTGGGGGACGGTTCCTACGAGCAGTACGTC. It specifies CASSLGDGSYEQYV.

The chain recombines TRBV6-1 with TRBJ2-7; TRBD1 aligns across 8 bases. This CDR3 is built from 15 residues. Trimming at V came to 6 bases and at J to 7 bases, leaving 14 bases not matched to a gene. Germline CDR1 and CDR2: MNHNS and SASEGT. The CDR3 is CASSLGQGAPWEQYF. The CDR3 region has the DNA TGTGCCAGCAGCCTTGGGCAGGGGGCGCCGTGGGAGCAGTACTTC.

The chain has TRBV1 and TRBJ1-5. TRBV1 is shown as a pseudogene. The CDR3 extends over 12 amino acids. CDR3 in DNA: TGCACCAGCAGCCAAGGGGCTCAGCCCCAGCATTTT. Encoded protein: CTSSQGAQPQHF.

This clonotype has more than one count but fewer than ten. The V call is TRBV12-3 or TRBV12-4, the J call TRBJ1-2; a weak D match, TRBD1 (5 bases). The CDR3 has 16 amino acids. The V and J ends lost 6 bases and 8 bases respectively, with 25 bases between them. In DNA, the CDR3 is TGTGCCAGCAGGGGGTCACCTGGGGGGTTACGCGGGGGCTACACCTTC. Protein sequence: CASRGSPGGLRGGYTF.

Here the CDR3 DNA reads TGTGCCAGCAGACCAGACAGGATTGGCTCCTACGAGCAGTACTTC. It specifies CASRPDRIGSYEQYF. The chain links TRBV6-6 to TRBJ2-7; possible D gene TRBD1, 6 bases. Germline assignment: CDR1 MNHNY and CDR2 SVGAGI (reference sequence). The CDR3 has 15 amino acids. Trimming stripped 6 bases from V and 0 bases from J, with 15 bases between.

V usage is TRBV6-2 or TRBV6-3 and J usage is TRBJ2-7, with D possibly matching TRBD1 (5 bases). The CDR3 totals 15 residues. Trimming pared 6 bases from V and 0 bases from J, leaving 15 bases between. Per the germline V gene, CDR1 is MNHEY and CDR2 is SVGEGT. CDR3: CASRAPRQSSYEQYF. Here the CDR3 DNA reads TGTGCCAGCAGGGCTCCGCGACAGAGCTCCTACGAGCAGTACTTC.

The rearrangement joins TRBV7-6 to TRBJ2-7; TRBD1 agrees at 7 bases. Germline V gene lookup returns CDR1 SGHVS and CDR2 FNYEAQ. Trimming took 5 bases from V and 6 from J; bases not matched to a gene: 7. The CDR3 is 13 residues long. The CDR3 protein is CASSPRQGREQYV. CDR3 DNA: TGTGCCAGCAGCCCCCGACAGGGACGCGAGCAGTACGTC.

This clonotype was counted many times. The chain recombines TRBV29-1 with TRBJ2-1; 7 nucleotides agree with TRBD1. The V gene's germline CDR1 is SQVTM and CDR2 ANQGSEA. After removal of 6 bases from V and 2 bases from J, the junction contained 13 bases not matched to a gene. This CDR3 is built from 16 residues. The DNA for the CDR3 is TGCAGCGTCTTCTTACAGGGGAGTGGGGCCTACAATGAGCAGTTCTTC. Residues: CSVFLQGSGAYNEQFF.

This clonotype was seen repeatedly, ten times or more. This sequence joins TRBV20-1 and TRBJ2-1; no clear D. From germline, CDR1 is DFQATT and CDR2 SNEGSKA (reference sequence). This CDR3 is 14 amino acids long. Trimming left V 3 bases short and J 0 bases short, with 9 bases between. The DNA for the CDR3 is TGCAGTGCTAGGGAGTATGGCTCCTACAATGAGCAGTTCTTC. Translated, it gives CSAREYGSYNEQFF.